The 10 T cell receptor beta chains presented below share a single source sample, sequenced in a study of T cell responses to AZD1222 COVID-19 vaccine. This table comes from immunoSEQ multiplex PCR, and its TCRdb copy is limited to in-frame clones, with some not included. The data hold a few hundred thousand clones, with just over 90% observed a single time. The sequencing used peripheral blood, collected on day 0 of AZD1222 vaccination. All receptors come from an adult in good health.

This clone was recorded only once. The J gene is TRBJ2-1, the V gene TRBV9; TRBD1 agrees at 8 bases. V trimming: 4 bases; J trimming: 10 bases; junction bases outside the gene matches: 4. Germline CDR1 is SGDLS and CDR2 is YYNGEE. CDR3 length: 12 amino acids. The DNA of the CDR3 is TGTGCCAGCAGCCCAAGGGACAGGGAGCAGTTCTTC. This sequence encodes CASSPRDREQFF.

In this sample, this clone turned up once. The sample has other DNA sequences that encode this CDR3 too. CDR3 amino acids: CASSLGQNYGYTF. CDR3 in DNA: TGTGCCAGCAGCCTGGGCCAGAACTATGGCTACACCTTC. The chain links TRBV7-9 to TRBJ1-2; no reliable D call. Germline values: CDR1 SEHNR, CDR2 FQNEAQ (reference sequence). V gave up 5 bases and J gave up 2 bases, with 9 bases separating them. This CDR3 region has 13 residues.

The V gene is TRBV6-5, the J gene TRBJ1-1; TRBD1 agrees at 7 bases. CDR3 size: 12 residues. Unmatched junction bases numbered 5, after V lost 4 bases and J lost 9 bases. Germline loops: CDR1 MNHEY, CDR2 SVGAGI. DNA for the CDR3: TGTGCCAGCAGTTCTTTGGACAGGAAAGCTTTCTTT. Amino acid sequence: CASSSLDRKAFF.

The chain links TRBV27 to TRBJ2-5; TRBD1 agrees at 7 bases. The CDR3 has 15 amino acids. The V gene end was trimmed by 6 bases and the J gene end by 0 bases; junction bases not matched to a gene: 7. Per germline, CDR1 MNHEY and CDR2 SMNVEV (reference sequence). DNA of the CDR3: TGTGCCAGCAGGCAAACACAGGGGTACCAAGAGACCCAGTACTTC. Translated: CASRQTQGYQETQYF.

The V gene is TRBV5-4, the J gene TRBJ2-7, with D perhaps TRBD2 (5 bases). V lost 6 bases and J lost 0, with 19 bases in between. The CDR3 covers 16 residues. Germline V lookup: CDR1 SGHNT, CDR2 YYREEE (reference sequence). The CDR3 is CASTLDPGTSSYEQYF. As DNA, the CDR3 is TGTGCCAGCACCCTAGACCCGGGTACTAGCTCCTACGAGCAGTACTTC.

This clone turned up a few times. The V and J genes are TRBV9 and TRBJ2-7; 10 bases fit TRBD1. There are 14 residues in the CDR3. Germline-derived CDR1 and CDR2 are SGDLS and YYNGEE. The trim removed 3 bases at V and 6 bases at J, leaving 6 bases unmatched. In nucleotides, the CDR3 is TGTGCCAGCAGCGCGGGGGACAGGGGTGGCGAGCAGTACTTC. Amino acids: CASSAGDRGGEQYF.

The chain couples TRBV5-5 to TRBJ2-3; a possible D gene is TRBD2 (7 bases). Germline V gives CDR1 SGHKS, CDR2 YYEKEE (reference sequence). CDR3 length: 15 residues. With 4 bases removed from V and 2 bases from J, the gap between germline ends came to 14 bases. This CDR3 reads CASSPRGGPTDTQYF. CDR3 DNA: TGTGCCAGCAGCCCAAGGGGGGGGCCCACAGATACGCAGTATTTT.

The V call is TRBV28, the J call TRBJ2-6; D is possibly TRBD1 (5 bases). Germline V CDR1 and CDR2: MDHEN, SYDVKM. The ends were cut back, 2 bases at V and 2 bases at J, with 13 bases in the middle. CDR3 length equals 17 residues. The CDR3 sequence: CASSLRGLRTGANVLTF. DNA for the CDR3: TGTGCCAGCAGTTTAAGGGGCCTTAGAACTGGGGCCAACGTCCTGACTTTC.

This chain uses TRBV7-8 with TRBJ1-5; 7 nucleotides line up with TRBD1. The CDR3 consists of 16 residues. The trim removed 5 bases at V and 0 bases at J, leaving 7 bases unmatched. Germline V gene sequence: CDR1 SGHVS, CDR2 FQNEAQ. CDR3 nucleotide sequence: TGTGCCAGCAGCGCCCGGACAGGCGGTAGCAATCAGCCCCAGCATTTT. Protein sequence: CASSARTGGSNQPQHF.

V usage is TRBV4-3 and J usage is TRBJ1-2; possibly TRBD1 for D (5 bases). The CDR3 is 18 residues long. The V and J ends lost 0 bases and 0 bases respectively, with 17 bases between them. The V gene's germline CDR1 is LGHNA and CDR2 YSLEER. CDR3 sequence reads: CASSQDRWGSRANYGYTF. In nucleotides, the CDR3 is TGCGCCAGCAGCCAAGATCGATGGGGGAGTAGGGCTAACTATGGCTACACCTTC.